These 22 T cell receptor beta chains originate from one sample sequenced in a study of molecular identifiers for immune sequencing clone quantification. A single record per CDR3 protein comes from TCRdb applying MiXCR to the PCR reads. Here the sample spans 60,000 to 65,000 distinct CDR3 sequences, under 20% being singletons. The sample was naive CD8+ T cells from blood, with Jurkat cell RNA spiked in. Subset indicated: FACS-sorted CD8+CD4-CCR7+CD45RA+ naive T cells. The receptors were gathered from a human donor in good health. Some libraries in this study had Jurkat cell RNA spiked in.

This clonotype was seen ten or more times. The gene calls are TRBV11-2 and TRBJ1-1; the D gene is possibly TRBD1 (5 bases). V dropped 2 bases and J dropped 4 bases, with 8 bases sitting between them. The CDR3 sequence is 13 residues long. The germline V gene has CDR1 SGHAT and CDR2 FQNNGV. CDR3 sequence (DNA): TGTGCCAGCAGCTTACCCGGGGGCACTGAAGCTTTCTTT. Translation: CASSLPGGTEAFF.

This clonotype was detected many times. V usage is TRBV7-9 and J usage is TRBJ1-4; TRBD1 might be the D (5 bases). The CDR3 totals 17 residues. Trimming stripped 5 bases from V and 0 bases from J, with 16 bases between. CDR1 and CDR2 from the germline V gene are SEHNR and FQNEAQ (reference sequence). The CDR3 is CASSPFTRQSTNEKLFF. The CDR3 DNA sequence: TGTGCCAGCAGCCCTTTTACCCGACAGTCAACTAATGAAAAACTGTTTTTT.

Comments on this clonotype: A much larger clone differs by one base, so this may be a read error. This chain joins TRBV6-5 and TRBJ1-4; D is undetermined. The germline V gene has CDR1 MNHEY and CDR2 SVGAGI. The CDR3 covers 11 residues. As DNA, the CDR3 is TGTGCCAGCAGTTACGGGGAAAAACTGTCTTTT. Protein product: CASSYGEKLSF.

Worth noting for this clonotype: This may come from a read error, since a much larger clone is one base off. The chain is built from TRBV7-2 and TRBJ2-7, with 7 nucleotides matching TRBD2. The germline V gene has CDR1 SGHTA and CDR2 FQGNSA. The CDR3 runs 16 residues. DNA for the CDR3: TGTTCCAGCAGCGTCAGTAGTTGGCGGGAGCCCTACGAGCAGTACTTC. This translates into CSSSVSSWREPYEQYF.

This clonotype has only a few counts. Its ends do not fully match the called genes, so a read error is possible. The CDR3 reads CASFEAADTEASF. CDR3 bases: TGTGCCAGCTTCGAGGCTGCGGACACTGAAGCTTCCTTT. The chain uses TRBV27 and TRBJ1-1, with D possibly TRBD1 on 5 matching bases. The CDR3 consists of 13 residues. Germline V CDR1 and CDR2: MNHEY, SMNVEV (reference sequence).

This clonotype was seen ten or more times. V is TRBV19 and J is TRBJ2-7, with TRBD1 as a possible D gene (6 bases). This CDR3 has 15 amino acids. Germline V gene data show CDR1 as LNHDA and CDR2 as SQIVND (reference sequence). The V and J ends lost 5 bases and 3 bases respectively, with 17 bases between them. For the CDR3, the DNA is TGTGCCAGTAGTGGTGAGGGACACAACCACTACGAGCAGTACTTC. It specifies CASSGEGHNHYEQYF.

This clonotype was picked up one time. Just one base apart from a much larger clone, this may be a read error. The chain combines TRBV12-3 or TRBV12-4 with TRBJ2-5, with 7 nucleotides matching TRBD2. This CDR3 spans 15 amino acids. With V trimmed by 8 bases and J by 2 bases, 11 bases remained unmatched. CDR3: CASGSPGSGQETQYF. CDR3 bases: TGTGCCAGCGGTTCTCCGGGTAGCGGGCAAGAGACCCAGTACTTC.

This clonotype has only a few counts. This sequence joins TRBV12-3 or TRBV12-4 and TRBJ2-2; no firm D call. V lost 3 bases and J 8 bases, leaving 4 bases between the germline ends. The CDR3 runs 11 residues. CDR3 in DNA: TGTGCCAGCAGTTTCCTGGGGGAGCTGTTTTTT. Encoded protein: CASSFLGELFF.

The table lists this clonotype with many counts. As DNA, the CDR3 is TGTGCCAGCAGCTTCGCGAAACCGGGACAGGGGACAGATACGCAGTATTTT. Protein: CASSFAKPGQGTDTQYF. This sequence joins TRBV7-2 and TRBJ2-3, with TRBD1 identical over 10 bases. Germline CDR1 SGHTA, CDR2 FQGNSA. V shed 3 bases and J 3 bases; nucleotides not matched to a gene: 9. The CDR3 loop spans 17 amino acids.

For this clonotype: A much larger clone differs by one base, so this may be a read error. The chain has TRBV7-9 and TRBJ2-1, with 7 bases matching TRBD2. The CDR3 sequence is 18 residues long. Germline loops: CDR1 SEHNR, CDR2 FQNEAQ (reference sequence). The CDR3 DNA follows: TGTGCCAGCAGCCCGAGGGGAGGGTCAATCGGCTCCCACAATGAGCAGTTCTTC. It translates to CASSPRGGSIGSHNEQFF.

This clonotype was observed many times. The V call is TRBV27, the J call TRBJ2-3, with 11 bases matching TRBD2. Germline loops: CDR1 MNHEY, CDR2 SMNVEV (reference sequence). The CDR3 covers 16 residues. V lost 6 bases and J lost 4; bases outside the gene matches: 9. In DNA form, the CDR3 reads TGTGCCAGCAGCCCCCAGGTAGCGGGAGGGGCAGATACGCAGTATTTT. Amino acids: CASSPQVAGGADTQYF.

The sample holds a few counts of this clonotype. The conserved phenylalanine or tryptophan normally closing the CDR3 is absent here, so this likely arose from a read error. The chain carries TRBV6-6 and TRBJ2-5; D gene unclear. Per germline, CDR1 MNHNY and CDR2 SVGAGI (reference sequence). Trimming shortened V by 6 bases and J by 1 base, and 12 bases separated the two germline ends. CDR3 length: 14 amino acids. The CDR3 coding sequence is TGTGCCAGCAGCCCCCCGAACATCCAAGAGACCCAGTACTAC. It translates to CASSPPNIQETQYY.

This clonotype was seen at least ten times. The rearrangement uses TRBV30 and TRBJ2-1, with D unclear. Trimming stripped 0 bases from V and 9 bases from J, with 6 bases between. CDR3 size: 11 residues. Germline V lookup: CDR1 GTSNPN, CDR2 SVGIG (reference sequence). CDR3 sequence: CAWSVTVEQFF. CDR3 bases: TGTGCCTGGAGTGTAACGGTTGAGCAGTTCTTC.

This clonotype was observed many times. This sequence joins TRBV4-1 and TRBJ1-1, with D hard to call. This CDR3 contains 13 residues. V shed 2 bases and J shed 4 bases, with 8 bases lying between them. From germline, CDR1 is MGHRA and CDR2 YSYEKL. The CDR3 sequence: CASSQNSGTEAFF. The CDR3, as DNA: TGCGCCAGCAGCCAAAACAGCGGCACTGAAGCTTTCTTT.

The table lists this clonotype with many counts. This chain uses TRBV4-1 with TRBJ2-7, with D perhaps being TRBD1 or TRBD2 (5 bases each). V lost 6 bases, J lost 4 bases, and 16 bases lay in between. From germline, CDR1 is MGHRA and CDR2 YSYEKL. This CDR3 has 14 residues. The CDR3 reads CASSATRGLYEQYF. The DNA for the CDR3 is TGCGCCAGCAGTGCTACTAGGGGCCTATACGAGCAGTACTTC.

The sample holds many counts of this clonotype. V is TRBV2 and J is TRBJ1-6; TRBD1 might be the D (5 bases). Germline CDR1 is SNHLY and CDR2 is FYNNEI. Trimming took 4 bases from V and 7 from J, leaving 8 bases between them. CDR3 size: 13 residues. The CDR3 is CASSAWDNSPLHF. The CDR3 DNA follows: TGTGCCAGCAGTGCATGGGACAATTCACCCCTCCACTTT.

Concerning this clonotype itself: Given a much more abundant clone one base away, this may be a read error. The chain carries TRBV5-6 and TRBJ2-3, with 7 bases lining up with TRBD2. Per the germline V gene, CDR1 is SGHDT and CDR2 is YYEEEE. The CDR3 consists of 16 residues. Here the CDR3 reads CTSSSLSREGTDTQYF. Here the CDR3 DNA reads TGTACCAGCAGCTCCCTGAGTCGGGAGGGCACAGATACGCAGTATTTT.

This clonotype was seen many times. The V gene is TRBV11-2, the J gene TRBJ2-7, with D perhaps assigned TRBD1 or TRBD2 (5 bases each). Germline V lookup: CDR1 SGHAT, CDR2 FQNNGV. This CDR3 has 15 amino acids. V lost 3 bases to trimming and J lost 2 bases, with 14 bases between them. The CDR3 DNA reads as TGTGCCAGCAGCTTGTTTCGGGACGGACCCTACGAGCAGTACTTC. Translation: CASSLFRDGPYEQYF.

Turning to this clonotype: The CDR3 end shows no conserved phenylalanine or tryptophan, and so a read error is likely. This chain joins TRBV29-1 and TRBJ2-4, with TRBD2 identical over 11 bases. The CDR3 has 16 residues. CDR1 and CDR2 (germline): SQVTM, ANQGSEA. The trim removed 5 bases at V and 6 bases at J, leaving 12 bases unmatched. CDR3 amino acids: CSVTGISGRAVNIQYL. CDR3 nucleotides: TGCAGCGTTACCGGGATTAGCGGGAGGGCCGTAAACATTCAGTACCTC.

Only a few counts were recorded for this clonotype. A much bigger clone sits one base away, suggesting this may be a read error. The chain links TRBV20-1 to TRBJ1-6, with D maybe TRBD1 (6 bases). V was pared by 4 bases and J by 14 bases, with 18 bases between. Germline-derived CDR1 and CDR2 are DFQATT and SNEGSKA (reference sequence). The CDR3 consists of 13 residues. Here the CDR3 DNA reads TGCAGTGCTAAGCCCATCCGGGACATGTCCCTCCACTTT. As protein: CSAKPIRDMSLHF.

The chain couples TRBV29-1 to TRBJ2-1, with a weak D call TRBD2 (6 bases). V was trimmed by 0 bases and J by 6 bases, leaving 12 bases between them. This CDR3 has 14 residues. The germline V gene has CDR1 SQVTM and CDR2 ANQGSEA. This CDR3 reads CSVEDGTRINEQFF. The CDR3 DNA sequence: TGCAGCGTTGAAGATGGGACTCGTATCAATGAGCAGTTCTTC.

This clonotype was seen a few times. J is TRBJ1-1 and V is TRBV14; D not certain. V was pared by 0 bases and J by 0 bases, with 17 bases between. CDR3 size: 18 residues. Per the germline V gene, CDR1 is SGHDN and CDR2 is FVKESK. The CDR3 sequence is CASSQDLQVDPMNTEAFF. The CDR3 DNA sequence: TGTGCCAGCAGCCAAGACCTACAAGTCGACCCCATGAACACTGAAGCTTTCTTT.